Below, one T cell receptor (beta chain) is given with its context. The antigen is unknown. As to time point: patch test 1, 2 weeks after DPC sensitization. Described treatment: therapeutic diphenylcyclopropenone sensitization with weekly scalp DPC. The study enrolled 18 to 70-year-old alopecia patients suitable for DPC. TCRdb re-analysed the RACE reads in MiXCR, keeping a single row per CDR3 protein. The table has some 350,000 distinct CDR3 sequences, roughly 6.9% seen once. The data stem from a study of human T cells and chemical hapten exposure. Study overall: Across the whole study, which lasted roughly 24 weeks, patients were given diphenylcyclopropenone on the scalp once a week. Slight differences in pooled library volume were the main source of varying TCR yields across samples. Study-wide results and limits: As patch test score rose, PT1 expanded TCR counts tended to rise as well.

Germline V gene sequence: CDR1 LGHNA, CDR2 YSLEER. The CDR3 extends over 16 amino acids. Trimming stripped 0 bases from V and 6 bases from J, with 16 bases between. V and J are TRBV4-3 and TRBJ2-3; D gene unclear. This sample comprised whole blood, obtained in connection with sensitization to the hapten diphenylcyclopropenone (DPC). This clonotype was sampled from a woman between 18 and 30 years old with alopecia areata. Some clones in this sample may be carry-over from other donors' samples. CDR3 protein: CASSQDRVLSVDTQYF. CDR3 DNA sequence: TGCGCCAGCAGCCAAGATCGCGTGCTCAGTGTTGATACGCAGTATTTT.